The rows below give T cell receptor beta chains drawn from one sample of a study of cytomegalovirus exposure and HLA in healthy donors. Libraries were prepared by immunoSEQ multiplex PCR; TCRdb keeps only in-frame clonotypes and omits some of them. In total, the table holds 90,000 to 100,000 clones. The sequenced material came from PBMCs. These receptors were obtained from a woman in her thirties in good health and CMV-seronegative. Both conserved end residues are part of each CDR3. A D gene is named only where the DNA matches it firmly.

d_gene	v_gene	j_gene	CDR3aa	CDR3nt
.	TRBV5-1	TRBJ2-5	CASSYGLLQETQYF	TGCGCCAGCAGCTATGGACTACTCCAAGAGACCCAGTACTTC
TRBD2	TRBV4-1	TRBJ2-2	CASSRRTSLNTGELFF	TGCGCCAGCAGCCGCCGGACTAGTCTTAACACCGGGGAGCTGTTTTTT
.	TRBV7-8	TRBJ2-7	CASSARLDSSYEQYF	TGTGCCAGCAGCGCGAGACTAGACTCCTCCTACGAGCAGTACTTC
TRBD1	TRBV4-1	TRBJ2-1	CASSQSGTGATYNEQFF	TGCGCCAGCAGCCAGTCCGGGACAGGGGCTACCTACAATGAGCAGTTCTTC
.	TRBV14	TRBJ2-1	CASSQDTNYDEQFF	TGTGCCAGCAGCCAAGATACCAACTATGATGAGCAGTTCTTC
.	TRBV6-1	TRBJ2-2	CASGKTVNTGELFF	TGTGCCAGCGGAAAAACAGTGAACACCGGGGAGCTGTTTTTT
TRBD1	TRBV29-1	TRBJ1-2	CSAEEGAYGYTF	TGCAGCGCCGAAGAGGGGGCCTATGGCTACACCTTC
TRBD2	TRBV11-2	TRBJ2-4	CASSLPGGLVKNIQYF	TGTGCCAGCAGCCTTCCGGGGGGGCTTGTCAAAAACATTCAGTACTTC
TRBD2	TRBV5-1	TRBJ2-3	CASSSGLAGIADMQYF	TGCGCCAGCAGCTCGGGACTAGCGGGAATCGCAGATATGCAGTATTTT
.	TRBV5-1	TRBJ2-5	CASSLALAQGETQYF	TGCGCCAGCAGCTTGGCATTGGCCCAGGGGGAGACCCAGTACTTC
.	TRBV7-7	TRBJ2-2	CASSFDNTGELFF	TGTGCTAGCAGTTTTGACAACACTGGGGAGCTGTTTTTT